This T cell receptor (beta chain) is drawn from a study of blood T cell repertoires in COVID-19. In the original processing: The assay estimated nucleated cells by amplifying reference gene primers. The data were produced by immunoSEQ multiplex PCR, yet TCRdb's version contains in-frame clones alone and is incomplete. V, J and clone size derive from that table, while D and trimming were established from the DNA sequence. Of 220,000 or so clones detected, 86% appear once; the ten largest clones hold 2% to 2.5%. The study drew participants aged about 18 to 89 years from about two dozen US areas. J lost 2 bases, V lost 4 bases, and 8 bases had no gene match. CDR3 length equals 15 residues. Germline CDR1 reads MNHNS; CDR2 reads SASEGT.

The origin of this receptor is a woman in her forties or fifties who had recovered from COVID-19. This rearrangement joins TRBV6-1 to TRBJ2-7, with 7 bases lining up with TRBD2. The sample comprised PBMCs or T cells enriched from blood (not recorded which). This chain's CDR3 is CASSAAWGGPYEQYF. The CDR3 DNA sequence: TGTGCCAGCAGTGCAGCCTGGGGAGGGCCCTACGAGCAGTACTTC.